The clone carrying this TCR beta chain was counted between two and nine times. The antigen remains unidentified. A universal primer site was added by template switching, and unique molecular identifiers were carried by the cDNA. One entry per CDR3 protein, called by TCRdb with MiXCR from the 5' RACE reads. The sample shows fewer than 250,000 distinct CDR3 sequences, 7.5% of them seen only once. This sample is part of a study of identical twins. Regarding the study as a whole: Fewer insertions were carried by abundant cord blood beta clonotypes, but none was seen in memory repertoires. Researchers caution that invariant MAIT and iNKT cells could partly confound zero-insertion analyses. Models came in too low on out-of-frame TCR alpha sharing in monozygotic twins.

The V segment lost 5 bases and the J segment 15 bases; nucleotides outside the gene matches: 11. Germline V CDR1 and CDR2: SEHNR, FQNEAQ (reference sequence). The CDR3 is 13 amino acids. These data also featured in a second study, about yellow fever vaccine responses in identical twins.

This TCR was recovered from a woman between 18 and 29 years old in good health. The sequenced sample was CD8+ T cells sorted from blood. This chain connects TRBV7-9 to TRBJ2-1; 9 bases map to TRBD2. The CDR3 nucleotides are TGTGCCAGCAGCCCTTGGACTAGCGAGTACTTGTTCTTC. It translates to CASSPWTSEYLFF. The complete variable domain, with remaining parts taken from reference TRBV7-9 and TRBJ2-1, reads DTGVSQNPRHKITKRGQNVTFRCDPISEHNRLYWYRQTLGQGPEFLTYFQNEAQLEKSRLLSDRFSAERPKGSFSTLEIQRTEQGDSAMYLCASSPWTSEYLFFGPGTRLTVL.